Listed below are T cell receptor beta chains from one sample, sequenced in a study of T cell responses to AZD1222 COVID-19 vaccine. The data were produced by immunoSEQ multiplex PCR, yet TCRdb's version contains in-frame clones alone and is incomplete. The sample holds about 39,000 clones; roughly 85% are singletons and the top ten take under 30%. The material sequenced was peripheral blood, taken 28 days after the second dose of the MenACWY control vaccine. These receptors came from an adult who received the MenACWY meningococcal vaccine as a control. The CDR3 runs from the conserved cysteine through the conserved F or W. Each record gives: V gene, clone size, J gene, CDR3 length, CDR3 protein. Some rows mark clone size as missing; the rest say once, few, many or name a class of expanded clone.

V gene: TRBV5-1; clone size: .; J gene: TRBJ2-2; CDR3 length: 17; CDR3 protein: CASSLGASGSDTGELFF
V gene: TRBV28; clone size: .; J gene: TRBJ1-4; CDR3 length: 13; CDR3 protein: CASSSPGGEKLFF
V gene: TRBV18; clone size: .; J gene: TRBJ2-1; CDR3 length: 12; CDR3 protein: CASSPGRDRGLF
V gene: TRBV5-1; clone size: .; J gene: TRBJ1-1; CDR3 length: 14; CDR3 protein: CASSSGQGDRGAFF
V gene: TRBV27; clone size: .; J gene: TRBJ2-7; CDR3 length: 13; CDR3 protein: CASSLRTSYEQYF
V gene: TRBV18; clone size: .; J gene: TRBJ2-5; CDR3 length: 12; CDR3 protein: CASSPRQETQYF
V gene: TRBV9; clone size: .; J gene: TRBJ2-7; CDR3 length: 14; CDR3 protein: CASSATGVPYEQYF
V gene: TRBV19; clone size: .; J gene: TRBJ2-7; CDR3 length: 15; CDR3 protein: CASSPGTSATYEQYF
V gene: TRBV2; clone size: .; J gene: TRBJ2-1; CDR3 length: 15; CDR3 protein: CASSVQRFDLDEQFF
V gene: TRBV4-1; clone size: few; J gene: TRBJ2-7; CDR3 length: 16; CDR3 protein: CASSQEGTPYRGEQYF
V gene: TRBV25-1; clone size: .; J gene: TRBJ2-7; CDR3 length: 13; CDR3 protein: CASTRQGVYEQYF
V gene: TRBV30; clone size: .; J gene: TRBJ2-1; CDR3 length: 14; CDR3 protein: CAFDLGSSYNEQFF
V gene: TRBV9; clone size: .; J gene: TRBJ1-4; CDR3 length: 15; CDR3 protein: CASSVGPGINEKLFF
V gene: TRBV5-1; clone size: .; J gene: TRBJ2-5; CDR3 length: 16; CDR3 protein: CASSPDLAGMKETQYF
V gene: TRBV28; clone size: .; J gene: TRBJ2-5; CDR3 length: 16; CDR3 protein: CASSPLSGRAGETQYF